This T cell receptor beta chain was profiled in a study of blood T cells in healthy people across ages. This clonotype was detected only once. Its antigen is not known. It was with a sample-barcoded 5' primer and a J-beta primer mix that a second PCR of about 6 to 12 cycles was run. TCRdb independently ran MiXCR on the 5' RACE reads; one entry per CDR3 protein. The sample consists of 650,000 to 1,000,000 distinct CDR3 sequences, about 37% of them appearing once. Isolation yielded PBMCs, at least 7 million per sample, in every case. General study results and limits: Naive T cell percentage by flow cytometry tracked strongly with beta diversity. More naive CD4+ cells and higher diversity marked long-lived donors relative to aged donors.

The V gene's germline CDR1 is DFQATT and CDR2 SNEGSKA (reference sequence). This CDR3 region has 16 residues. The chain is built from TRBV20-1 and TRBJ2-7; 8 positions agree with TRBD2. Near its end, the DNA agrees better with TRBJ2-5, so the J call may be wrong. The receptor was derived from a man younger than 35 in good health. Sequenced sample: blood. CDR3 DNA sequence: TGCAGTGCTAGAGATATCTCGCGGGGGGACGCGGAGACCCAGTACTTC. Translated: CSARDISRGDAETQYF.